The 14 T cell receptor beta chains given below trace back to one sample, sequenced in a study of post-analysis software for immune sequencing data. Study observations and caveats: Compared with controls, patients had more of roughly five TRBV segments, including TRBV5-6, TRBV5-1 and TRBV20-1.

Antigens for these TCRs are unknown. The library was made from cDNA and included unique molecular identifiers. TCRdb fed the PCR reads into MiXCR, producing one record per CDR3 protein. Here the sample spans 740,000 or so distinct CDR3 sequences, about 53% being singletons. The sequencing input was blood. Receptors originate from a girl under 18 with multiple sclerosis.

This clonotype was detected only a few times. V and J are TRBV29-1 and TRBJ2-7; D assignment may be TRBD1 or TRBD2 (6 bases each). The germline V and J ends were trimmed by 6 bases and 2 bases, with 14 bases remaining between them. The CDR3 is 13 amino acids. Germline V lookup: CDR1 SQVTM, CDR2 ANQGSEA. The DNA for the CDR3 is TGCAGCGTCCGGAGGGACACCGCCTACGAGCAGTACTTC. It yields the protein CSVRRDTAYEQYF.

The sample holds a few counts of this clonotype. The chain combines TRBV5-6 with TRBJ2-7, with a tentative D call TRBD1 (6 bases). Germline V lookup: CDR1 SGHDT, CDR2 YYEEEE. V was pared by 4 bases and J by 3 bases, with 17 bases between. The CDR3 covers 15 residues. Written as DNA, the CDR3 is TGTGCCAGCAGCGCGGGTGGACAGATATACTACGAGCAGTACTTC. Encoded protein: CASSAGGQIYYEQYF.

The genes are TRBV20-1 and TRBJ2-7, with D possibly matching TRBD1 (5 bases). The ends were cut back, 1 base at V and 2 bases at J, with 12 bases in the middle. CDR1 is DFQATT, CDR2 SNEGSKA, per germline (reference sequence). The CDR3 is 14 amino acids. This chain's CDR3 is CSARASRQPYEQYF. DNA of the CDR3: TGCAGTGCTAGAGCCTCGAGACAGCCCTACGAGCAGTACTTC.

J is TRBJ1-4 and V is TRBV6-5; D ambiguous. The CDR3 length is 15 residues. The germline CDR1 and CDR2 sequences are MNHEY and SVGAGI. V shed 0 bases and J shed 5 bases, with 10 bases lying between them. This CDR3 reads CASSYSSRFNEKLFF. The CDR3 DNA is TGTGCCAGCAGTTACTCGAGCAGATTCAATGAAAAACTGTTTTTT.

This clonotype has just one count. CDR3 in amino acids: CASSEDRQAFF. In nucleotides, the CDR3 is TGCGCCAGCAGCGAGGACAGACAAGCTTTCTTT. This chain joins TRBV5-1 and TRBJ1-1; the D gene is possibly TRBD1 (6 bases). Trimming stripped 4 bases from V and 9 bases from J, with 10 bases between. The CDR3 spans 11 residues. The V gene's germline CDR1 is SGHRS and CDR2 YFSETQ.

V usage is TRBV5-7 and J usage is TRBJ2-1; 8 nucleotides agree with TRBD2. TRBV5-7 is an ORF, and what it does is uncertain. The CDR3 covers 18 residues. V lost 4 bases, J lost 3 bases, and 15 bases stayed unmatched. The CDR3 loop is CASSIGGGGRIYYNEQFF. CDR3 in DNA: TGTGCCAGCAGCATTGGAGGCGGCGGGAGGATCTACTACAATGAGCAGTTCTTC.

This clonotype has only one observation. The chain uses TRBV20-1 and TRBJ2-3, with 13 bases lining up with TRBD2. J was trimmed by 5 bases and V by 5 bases; bases with no gene match: 4. The germline V gene has CDR1 DFQATT and CDR2 SNEGSKA (reference sequence). This CDR3 has 14 residues. The CDR3 sequence is CSAPTSGGGDTQYF. In DNA, the CDR3 is TGCAGTGCTCCTACTAGCGGGGGGGGAGATACGCAGTATTTT.

A few counts support this clonotype. The chain employs TRBV29-1 and TRBJ2-1; D ambiguous. Trimming removed 0 bases from V and 2 bases from J, with 17 bases in between. The CDR3 has 17 residues. CDR1 SQVTM and CDR2 ANQGSEA come from the germline V gene. CDR3 residues: CSVEDRPRGRTYNEQFF. CDR3 nucleotide sequence: TGCAGCGTTGAAGATCGTCCTCGAGGCAGGACCTACAATGAGCAGTTCTTC.

The genes are TRBV18 and TRBJ2-7; 8 bases are shared with TRBD1. The CDR3 contains 16 residues. V lost 1 base to trimming and J lost 2 bases; unmatched junction nucleotides: 7. The germline V gene encodes CDR1 KGHSH and CDR2 LQKENI. CDR3 in amino acids: CASSPQTGVITYEQYF. CDR3 bases: TGTGCCAGCTCACCACAGACAGGGGTGATCACCTACGAGCAGTACTTC.

This clonotype occurred once. The chain employs TRBV20-1 and TRBJ2-3; D is undetermined. This CDR3 contains 12 residues. The germline gives CDR1 DFQATT, CDR2 SNEGSKA (reference sequence). V gave up 5 bases and J gave up 4 bases, with 10 bases separating them. The DNA for the CDR3 is TGCAGTGCTTTCCCCCGGGCAGATACGCAGTATTTT. As protein: CSAFPRADTQYF.

This clonotype was detected only a few times. The chain is built from TRBV6-5 and TRBJ1-1; D is unresolved. The germline V gene has CDR1 MNHEY and CDR2 SVGAGI. This CDR3 region has 13 residues. Trimming took 6 bases from V and 7 from J, leaving 15 bases between them. CDR3 residues: CASSYDRQSEAFF. The CDR3 DNA reads TGTGCCAGCAGCTACGACCGCCAGAGTGAAGCTTTCTTT.

This chain connects TRBV6-6 to TRBJ2-7; no firm D call. Matching the DNA end better, TRBJ2-1 makes the J call doubtful. CDR3 length equals 13 residues. The germline V gene encodes CDR1 MNHNY and CDR2 SVGAGI (reference sequence). The CDR3 nucleotides read TGTGCCAGCAGTTCCGCTCGCAGTCGAGAGCAGTTCTTC. Its protein product is CASSSARSREQFF.

This clonotype was seen just once. V gene TRBV29-1 combines with J gene TRBJ2-7; no firm D call. Germline CDR1 and CDR2: SQVTM and ANQGSEA. The CDR3 has 9 residues. With 6 bases removed from V and 2 bases from J, the gap between germline ends came to 2 bases. CDR3 DNA: TGCAGCGTAGCCTACGAGCAGTACTTC. Translated: CSVAYEQYF.

V gene TRBV5-1 combines with J gene TRBJ1-1, with D hard to call. Germline V gives CDR1 SGHRS, CDR2 YFSETQ. The CDR3 is 15 amino acids. Trimming left V 3 bases short and J 1 base short, with 13 bases between. For the CDR3, the DNA is TGCGCCAGCAGCTCCCGTGGACGGACGAACACTGAAGCTTTCTTT. It is translated as CASSSRGRTNTEAFF.